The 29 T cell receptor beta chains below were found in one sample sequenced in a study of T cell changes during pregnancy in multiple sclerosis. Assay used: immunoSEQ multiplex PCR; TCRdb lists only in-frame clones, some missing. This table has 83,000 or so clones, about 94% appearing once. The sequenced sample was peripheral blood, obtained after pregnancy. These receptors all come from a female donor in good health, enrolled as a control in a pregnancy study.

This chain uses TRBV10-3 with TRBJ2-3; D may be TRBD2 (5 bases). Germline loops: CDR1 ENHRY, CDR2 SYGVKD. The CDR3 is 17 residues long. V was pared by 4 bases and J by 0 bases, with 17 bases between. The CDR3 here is CAISGWTETSSTDTQYF. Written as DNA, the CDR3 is TGTGCCATCAGTGGGTGGACTGAAACCTCTAGCACAGATACGCAGTATTTT.

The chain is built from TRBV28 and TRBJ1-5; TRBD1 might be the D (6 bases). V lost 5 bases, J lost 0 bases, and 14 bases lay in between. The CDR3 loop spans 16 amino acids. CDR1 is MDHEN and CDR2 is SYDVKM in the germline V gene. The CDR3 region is CASSQTGHYSNQPQHF. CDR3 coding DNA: TGTGCCAGCAGTCAAACGGGACATTATAGCAATCAGCCCCAGCATTTT.

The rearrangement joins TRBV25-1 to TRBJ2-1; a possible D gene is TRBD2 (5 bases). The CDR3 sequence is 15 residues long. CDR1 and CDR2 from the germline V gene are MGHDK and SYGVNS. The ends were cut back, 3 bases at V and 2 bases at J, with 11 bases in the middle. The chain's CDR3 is CASSDGGRAYNEQFF. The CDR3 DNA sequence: TGTGCCAGCAGTGACGGCGGGCGGGCCTACAATGAGCAGTTCTTC.

The CDR3 region is CASGLGTSGNEQFF. The CDR3 coding sequence is TGTGCTAGTGGTTTGGGGACTAGCGGCAATGAGCAGTTCTTC. The rearrangement joins TRBV12-5 to TRBJ2-1; TRBD2 aligns across 10 bases. Trimming at V came to 1 base and at J to 6 bases, leaving 0 bases not matched to a gene. Looked up from germline, CDR1 is LGHNT and CDR2 is FRNRAP. This CDR3 contains 14 residues. The full variable domain, rest sourced from reference TRBV12-5 and TRBJ2-1, is DARVTQTPRHKVTEMGQEVTMRCQPILGHNTVFWYRQTMMQGLELLAYFRNRAPLDDSGMPKDRFSAEMPDATLATLKIQPSEPRDSAVYFCASGLGTSGNEQFFGPGTRLTVL.

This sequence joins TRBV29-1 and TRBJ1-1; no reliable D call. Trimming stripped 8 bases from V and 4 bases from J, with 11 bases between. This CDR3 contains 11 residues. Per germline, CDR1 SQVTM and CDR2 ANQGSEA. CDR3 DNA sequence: TGCAGCTCCCTAGGGAGCACTGAAGCTTTCTTT. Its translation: CSSLGSTEAFF.

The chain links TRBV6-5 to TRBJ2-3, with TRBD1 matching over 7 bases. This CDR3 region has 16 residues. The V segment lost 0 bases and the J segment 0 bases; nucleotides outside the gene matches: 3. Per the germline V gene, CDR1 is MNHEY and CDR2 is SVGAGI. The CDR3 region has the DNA TGTGCCAGCAGTTACTCGAGGACAGGAAGCACAGATACGCAGTATTTT. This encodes CASSYSRTGSTDTQYF.

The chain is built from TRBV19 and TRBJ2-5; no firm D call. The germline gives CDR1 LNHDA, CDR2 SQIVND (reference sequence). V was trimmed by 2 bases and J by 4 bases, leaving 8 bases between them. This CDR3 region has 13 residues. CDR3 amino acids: CASSINSRETQYF. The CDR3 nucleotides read TGTGCCAGTAGTATAAACAGCAGAGAGACCCAGTACTTC. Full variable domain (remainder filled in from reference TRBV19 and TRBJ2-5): DGGITQSPKYLFRKEGQNVTLSCEQNLNHDAMYWYRQDPGQGLRLIYYSQIVNDFQKGDIAEGYSVSREKKESFPLTVTSAQKNPTAFYLCASSINSRETQYFGPGTRLLVL.

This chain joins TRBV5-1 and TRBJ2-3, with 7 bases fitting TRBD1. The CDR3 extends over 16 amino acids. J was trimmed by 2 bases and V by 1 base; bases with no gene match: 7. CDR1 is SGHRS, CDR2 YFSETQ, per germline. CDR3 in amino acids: CASSLSRQGLTDTQYF. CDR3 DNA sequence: TGCGCCAGCAGCTTGAGCCGACAGGGCCTCACAGATACGCAGTATTTT. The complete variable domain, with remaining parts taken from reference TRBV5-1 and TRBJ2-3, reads KAGVTQTPRYLIKTRGQQVTLSCSPISGHRSVSWYQQTPGQGLQFLFEYFSETQRNKGNFPGRFSGRQFSNSRSEMNVSTLELGDSALYLCASSLSRQGLTDTQYFGPGTRLTVL.

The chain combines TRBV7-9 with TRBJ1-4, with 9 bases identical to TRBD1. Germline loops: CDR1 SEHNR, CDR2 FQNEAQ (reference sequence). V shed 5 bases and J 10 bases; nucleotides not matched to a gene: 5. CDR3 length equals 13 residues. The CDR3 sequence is CASSGTGYRKLFF. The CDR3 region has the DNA TGTGCCAGCAGCGGGACAGGGTACCGAAAACTGTTTTTT.

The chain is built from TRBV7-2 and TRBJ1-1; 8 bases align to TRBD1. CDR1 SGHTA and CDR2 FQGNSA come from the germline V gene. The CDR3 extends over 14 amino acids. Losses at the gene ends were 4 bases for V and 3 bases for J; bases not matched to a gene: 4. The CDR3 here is CASSSRQGHTEAFF. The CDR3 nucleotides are TGTGCCAGCAGCTCCCGACAGGGGCACACTGAAGCTTTCTTT.

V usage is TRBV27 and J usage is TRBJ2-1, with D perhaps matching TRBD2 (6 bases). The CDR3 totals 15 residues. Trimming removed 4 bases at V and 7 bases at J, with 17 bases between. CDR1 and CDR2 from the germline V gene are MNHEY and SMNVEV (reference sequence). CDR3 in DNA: TGTGCCAGCAGTTATACCCCCGTAGCGGAAAATGAGCAGTTCTTC. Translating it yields CASSYTPVAENEQFF.

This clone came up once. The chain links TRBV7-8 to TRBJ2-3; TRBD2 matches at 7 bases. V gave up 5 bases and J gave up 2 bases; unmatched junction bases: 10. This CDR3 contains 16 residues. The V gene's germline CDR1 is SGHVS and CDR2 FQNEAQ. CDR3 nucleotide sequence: TGTGCCAGCAGCCTCAAAAGCGGGACCATCACAGATACGCAGTATTTT. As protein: CASSLKSGTITDTQYF.

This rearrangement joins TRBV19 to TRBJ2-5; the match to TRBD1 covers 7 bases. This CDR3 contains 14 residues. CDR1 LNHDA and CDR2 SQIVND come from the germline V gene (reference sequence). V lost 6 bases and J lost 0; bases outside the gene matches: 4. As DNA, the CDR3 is TGTGCCAGTAGCCGGGACAGAAACCAAGAGACCCAGTACTTC. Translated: CASSRDRNQETQYF.

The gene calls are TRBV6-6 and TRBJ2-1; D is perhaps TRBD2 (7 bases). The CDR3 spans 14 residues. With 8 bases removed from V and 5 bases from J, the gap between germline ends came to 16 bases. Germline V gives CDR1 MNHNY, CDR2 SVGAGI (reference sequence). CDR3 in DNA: TGTGCCAGCCGAGGGGGGGCTTCGAACAATGAGCAGTTCTTC. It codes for CASRGGASNNEQFF.

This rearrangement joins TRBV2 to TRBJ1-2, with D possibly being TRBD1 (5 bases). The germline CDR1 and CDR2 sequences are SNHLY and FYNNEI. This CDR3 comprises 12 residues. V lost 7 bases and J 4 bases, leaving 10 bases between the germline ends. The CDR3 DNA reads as TGTGCCAGCATGGGGCAAGGCTATGGCTACACCTTC. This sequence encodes CASMGQGYGYTF.

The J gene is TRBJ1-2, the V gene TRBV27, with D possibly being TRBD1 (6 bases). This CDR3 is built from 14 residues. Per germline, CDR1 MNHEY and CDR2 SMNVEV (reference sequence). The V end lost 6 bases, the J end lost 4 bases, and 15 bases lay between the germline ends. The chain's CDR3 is CASRQQGGGYGYTF. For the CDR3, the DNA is TGTGCCAGCAGGCAACAGGGCGGGGGCTATGGCTACACCTTC.

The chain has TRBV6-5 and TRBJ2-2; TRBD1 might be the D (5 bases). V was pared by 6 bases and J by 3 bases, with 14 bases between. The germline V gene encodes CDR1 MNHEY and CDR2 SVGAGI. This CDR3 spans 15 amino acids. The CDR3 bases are TGTGCCAGCAGGCTACCCGGACATGACACCGGGGAGCTGTTTTTT. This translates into CASRLPGHDTGELFF.

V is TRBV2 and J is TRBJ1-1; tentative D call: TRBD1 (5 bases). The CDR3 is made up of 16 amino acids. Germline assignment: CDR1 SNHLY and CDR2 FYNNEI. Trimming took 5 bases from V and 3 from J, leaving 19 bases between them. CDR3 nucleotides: TGTGCCAGCAGTAGGAGGGCGTCAGGGAAGGACACTGAAGCTTTCTTT. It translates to CASSRRASGKDTEAFF.

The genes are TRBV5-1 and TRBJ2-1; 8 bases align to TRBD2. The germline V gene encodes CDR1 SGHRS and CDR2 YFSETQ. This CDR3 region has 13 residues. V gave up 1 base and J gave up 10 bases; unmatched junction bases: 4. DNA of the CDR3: TGCGCCAGCAGCTTGAAAGCGGGGGAGGAGCAGTTCTTC. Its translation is CASSLKAGEEQFF. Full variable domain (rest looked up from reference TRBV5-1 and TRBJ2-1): KAGVTQTPRYLIKTRGQQVTLSCSPISGHRSVSWYQQTPGQGLQFLFEYFSETQRNKGNFPGRFSGRQFSNSRSEMNVSTLELGDSALYLCASSLKAGEEQFFGPGTRLTVL.

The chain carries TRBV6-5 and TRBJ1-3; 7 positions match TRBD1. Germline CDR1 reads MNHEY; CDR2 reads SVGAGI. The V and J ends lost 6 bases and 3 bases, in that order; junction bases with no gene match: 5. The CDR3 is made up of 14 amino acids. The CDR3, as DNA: TGTGCCAGCAGCCCCCGGACAGGTGGAAACACCATATATTTT. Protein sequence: CASSPRTGGNTIYF.

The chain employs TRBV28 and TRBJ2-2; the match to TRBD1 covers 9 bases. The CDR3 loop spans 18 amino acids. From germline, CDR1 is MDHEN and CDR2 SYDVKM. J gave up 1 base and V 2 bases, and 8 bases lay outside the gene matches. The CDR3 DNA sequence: TGTGCCAGCAGTTTAATCAGACAGGGGGTTATGAACACCGGGGAGCTGTTTTTT. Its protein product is CASSLIRQGVMNTGELFF.

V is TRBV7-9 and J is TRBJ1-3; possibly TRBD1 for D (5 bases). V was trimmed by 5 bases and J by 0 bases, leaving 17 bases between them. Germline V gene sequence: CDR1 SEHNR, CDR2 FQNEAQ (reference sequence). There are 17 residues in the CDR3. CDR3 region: CASSPKTSRVSGNTIYF. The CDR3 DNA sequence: TGTGCCAGCAGCCCGAAGACATCCAGGGTCTCTGGAAACACCATATATTTT. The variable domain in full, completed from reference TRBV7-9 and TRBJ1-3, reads DTGVSQNPRHKITKRGQNVTFRCDPISEHNRLYWYRQTLGQGPEFLTYFQNEAQLEKSRLLSDRFSAERPKGSFSTLEIQRTEQGDSAMYLCASSPKTSRVSGNTIYFGEGSWLTVV.

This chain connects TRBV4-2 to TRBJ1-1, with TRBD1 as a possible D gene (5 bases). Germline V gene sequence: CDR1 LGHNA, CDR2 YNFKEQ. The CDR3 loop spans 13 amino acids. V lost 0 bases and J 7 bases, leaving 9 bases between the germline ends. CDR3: CASSQEGQGEAFF. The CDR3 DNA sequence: TGTGCCAGCAGCCAAGAGGGGCAGGGTGAAGCTTTCTTT.

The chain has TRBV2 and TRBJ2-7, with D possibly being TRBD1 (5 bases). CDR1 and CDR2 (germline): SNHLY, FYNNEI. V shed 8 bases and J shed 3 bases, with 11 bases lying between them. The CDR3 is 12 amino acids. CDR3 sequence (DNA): TGTGCCAGCTCCAGAACAGGCTACGAGCAGTACTTC. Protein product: CASSRTGYEQYF.

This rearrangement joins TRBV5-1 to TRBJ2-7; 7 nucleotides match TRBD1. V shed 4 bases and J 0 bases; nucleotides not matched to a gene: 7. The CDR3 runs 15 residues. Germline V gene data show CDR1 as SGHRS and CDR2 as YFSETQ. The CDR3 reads CASSGGQLSSYEQYF. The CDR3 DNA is TGCGCCAGCAGCGGGGGACAGTTAAGCTCCTACGAGCAGTACTTC. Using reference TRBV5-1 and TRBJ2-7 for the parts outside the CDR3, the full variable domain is KAGVTQTPRYLIKTRGQQVTLSCSPISGHRSVSWYQQTPGQGLQFLFEYFSETQRNKGNFPGRFSGRQFSNSRSEMNVSTLELGDSALYLCASSGGQLSSYEQYFGPGTRLTVT.

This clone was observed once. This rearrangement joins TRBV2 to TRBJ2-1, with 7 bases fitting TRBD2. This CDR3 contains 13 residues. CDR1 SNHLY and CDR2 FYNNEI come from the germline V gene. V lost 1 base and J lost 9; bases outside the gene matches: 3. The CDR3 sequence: CASSEVWEGEQFF. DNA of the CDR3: TGTGCCAGCAGTGAAGTTTGGGAGGGTGAGCAGTTCTTC.

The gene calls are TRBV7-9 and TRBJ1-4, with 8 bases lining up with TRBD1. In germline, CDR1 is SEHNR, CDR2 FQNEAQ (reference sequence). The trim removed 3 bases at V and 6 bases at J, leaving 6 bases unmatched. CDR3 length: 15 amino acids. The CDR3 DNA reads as TGTGCCAGCAGCTTCTGGGCAGGGGGCGATGAAAAACTGTTTTTT. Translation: CASSFWAGGDEKLFF.

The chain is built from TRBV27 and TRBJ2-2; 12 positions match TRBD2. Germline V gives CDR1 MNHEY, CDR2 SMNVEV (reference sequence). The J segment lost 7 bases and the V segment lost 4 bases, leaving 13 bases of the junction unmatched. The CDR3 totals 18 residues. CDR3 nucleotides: TGTGCCAGCAGTTCCCGGACTAGCGGGACCTCTATGCACGGGGAGCTGTTTTTT. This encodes CASSSRTSGTSMHGELFF.

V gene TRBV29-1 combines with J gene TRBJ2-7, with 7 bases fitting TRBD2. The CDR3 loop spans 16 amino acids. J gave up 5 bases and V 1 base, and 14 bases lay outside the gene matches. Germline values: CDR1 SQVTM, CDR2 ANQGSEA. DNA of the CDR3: TGCAGCGTTGAAGTCGTCGGGATGGGGGGGTGGGACGAGCAGTACTTC. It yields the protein CSVEVVGMGGWDEQYF.